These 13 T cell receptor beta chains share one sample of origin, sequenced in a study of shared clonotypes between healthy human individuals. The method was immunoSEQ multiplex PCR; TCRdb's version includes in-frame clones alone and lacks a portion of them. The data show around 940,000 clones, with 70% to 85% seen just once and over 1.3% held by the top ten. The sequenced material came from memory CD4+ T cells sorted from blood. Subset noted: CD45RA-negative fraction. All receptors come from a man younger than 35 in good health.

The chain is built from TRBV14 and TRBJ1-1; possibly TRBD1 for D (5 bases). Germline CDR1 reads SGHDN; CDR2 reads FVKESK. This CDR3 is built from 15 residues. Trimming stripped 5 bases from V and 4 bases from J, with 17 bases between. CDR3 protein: CASSRSSGTRTEAFF. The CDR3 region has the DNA TGTGCCAGCAGCAGATCATCCGGGACTCGCACTGAAGCTTTCTTT.

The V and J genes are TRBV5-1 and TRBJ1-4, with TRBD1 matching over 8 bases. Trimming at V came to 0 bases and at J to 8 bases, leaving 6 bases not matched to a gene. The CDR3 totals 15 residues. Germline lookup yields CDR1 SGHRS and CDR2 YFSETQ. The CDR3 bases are TGCGCCAGCAGCTTGGTTCGGACAGGGCCCGAAAAACTGTTTTTT. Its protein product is CASSLVRTGPEKLFF.

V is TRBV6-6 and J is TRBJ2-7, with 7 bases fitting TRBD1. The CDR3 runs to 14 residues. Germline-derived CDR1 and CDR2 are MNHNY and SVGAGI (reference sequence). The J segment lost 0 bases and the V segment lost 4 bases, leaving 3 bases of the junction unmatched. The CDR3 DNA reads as TGTGCCAGCAGTTTTACAGGGGACTCCTACGAGCAGTACTTC. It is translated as CASSFTGDSYEQYF.

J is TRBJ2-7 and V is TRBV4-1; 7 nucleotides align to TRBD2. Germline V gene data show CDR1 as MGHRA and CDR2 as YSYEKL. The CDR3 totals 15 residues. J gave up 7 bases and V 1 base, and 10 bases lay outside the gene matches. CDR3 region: CASSQVGLEGEEQYF. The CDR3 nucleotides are TGCGCCAGCAGCCAAGTCGGACTAGAAGGTGAGGAGCAGTACTTC.

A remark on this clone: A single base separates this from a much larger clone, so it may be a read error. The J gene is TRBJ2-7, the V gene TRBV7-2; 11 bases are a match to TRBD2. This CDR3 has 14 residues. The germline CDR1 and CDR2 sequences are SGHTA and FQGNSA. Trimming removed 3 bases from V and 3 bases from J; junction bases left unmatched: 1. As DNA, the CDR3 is TGTGCCAGCAGCTTGACTAGCGGGATCTACGAGCAGTACTTC. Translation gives CASSLTSGIYEQYF.

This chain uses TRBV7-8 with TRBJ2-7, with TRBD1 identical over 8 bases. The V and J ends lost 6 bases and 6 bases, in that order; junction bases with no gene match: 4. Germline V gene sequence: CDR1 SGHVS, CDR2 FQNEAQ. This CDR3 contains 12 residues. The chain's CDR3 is CASRLDRGEQYF. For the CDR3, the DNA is TGTGCCAGCAGGCTCGACAGGGGCGAGCAGTACTTC.

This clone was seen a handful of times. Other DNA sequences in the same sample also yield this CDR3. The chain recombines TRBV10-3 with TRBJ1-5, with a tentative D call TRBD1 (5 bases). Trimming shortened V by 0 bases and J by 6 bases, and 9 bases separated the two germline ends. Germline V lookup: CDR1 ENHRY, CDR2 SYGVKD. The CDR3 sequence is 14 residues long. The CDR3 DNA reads TGTGCCATCAGTGAGTCTCAGGGCGGTCAGCCCCAGCATTTT. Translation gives CAISESQGGQPQHF.

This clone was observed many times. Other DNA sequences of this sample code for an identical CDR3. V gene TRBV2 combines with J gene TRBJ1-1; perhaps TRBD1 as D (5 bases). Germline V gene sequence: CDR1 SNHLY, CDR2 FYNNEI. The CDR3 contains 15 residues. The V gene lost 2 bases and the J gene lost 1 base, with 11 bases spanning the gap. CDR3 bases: TGTGCCAGCAGTGAAAGAGCAGGGCAGAACACTGAAGCTTTCTTT. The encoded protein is CASSERAGQNTEAFF.

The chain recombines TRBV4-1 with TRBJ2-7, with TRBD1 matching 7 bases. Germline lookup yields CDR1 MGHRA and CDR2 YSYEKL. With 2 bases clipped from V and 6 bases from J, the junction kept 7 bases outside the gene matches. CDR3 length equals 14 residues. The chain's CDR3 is CASSQPGQSREQYF. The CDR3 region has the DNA TGCGCCAGCAGCCAACCGGGACAGTCCCGCGAGCAGTACTTC.

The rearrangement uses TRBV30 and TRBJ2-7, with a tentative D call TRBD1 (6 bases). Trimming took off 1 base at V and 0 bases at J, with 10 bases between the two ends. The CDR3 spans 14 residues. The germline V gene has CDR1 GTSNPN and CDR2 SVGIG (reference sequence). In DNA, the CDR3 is TGTGCCTGGAGTGCCGGACAGAGCTCCTACGAGCAGTACTTC. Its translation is CAWSAGQSSYEQYF. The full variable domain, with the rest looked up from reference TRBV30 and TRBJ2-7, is SQTIHQWPATLVQPVGSPLSLECTVEGTSNPNLYWYRQAAGRGLQLLFYSVGIGQISSEVPQNLSASRPQDRQFILSSKKLLLSDSGFYLCAWSAGQSSYEQYFGPGTRLTVT.

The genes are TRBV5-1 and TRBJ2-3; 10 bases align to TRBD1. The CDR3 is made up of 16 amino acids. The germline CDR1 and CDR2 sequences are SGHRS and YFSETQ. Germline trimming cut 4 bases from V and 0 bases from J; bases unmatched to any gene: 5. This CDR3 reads CASSPLDRGSTDTQYF. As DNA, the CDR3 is TGCGCCAGCAGCCCGTTGGACAGGGGGAGCACAGATACGCAGTATTTT.

Here the CDR3 DNA reads TGCGCCAGCAGCCAAGATCTTCCCGCCGGGGAGCTGTTTTTT. It yields the protein CASSQDLPAGELFF. The rearrangement uses TRBV4-1 and TRBJ2-2, with D unclear. Trimming took off 0 bases at V and 6 bases at J, with 8 bases between the two ends. The CDR3 runs 14 residues. The V gene's germline CDR1 is MGHRA and CDR2 YSYEKL.

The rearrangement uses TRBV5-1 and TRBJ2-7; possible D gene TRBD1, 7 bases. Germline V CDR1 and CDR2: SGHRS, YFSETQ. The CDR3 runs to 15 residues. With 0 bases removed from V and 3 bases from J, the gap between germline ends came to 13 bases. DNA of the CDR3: TGCGCCAGCAGCTTGGAGCCAGGGGGGCTCTACGAGCAGTACTTC. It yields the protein CASSLEPGGLYEQYF.